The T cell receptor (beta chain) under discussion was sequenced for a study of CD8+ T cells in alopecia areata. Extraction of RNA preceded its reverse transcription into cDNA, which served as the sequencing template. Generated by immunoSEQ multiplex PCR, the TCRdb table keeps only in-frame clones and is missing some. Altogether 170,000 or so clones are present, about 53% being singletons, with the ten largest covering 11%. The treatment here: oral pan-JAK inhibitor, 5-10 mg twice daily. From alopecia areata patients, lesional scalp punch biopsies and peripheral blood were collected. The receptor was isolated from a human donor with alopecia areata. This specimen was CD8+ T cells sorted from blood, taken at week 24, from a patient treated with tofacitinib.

This chain's CDR3 is CAWTGGEKLFF. The CDR3 DNA reads TGTGCCTGGACAGGCGGCGAAAAACTGTTTTTT. V gene TRBV30 combines with J gene TRBJ1-4; D ambiguous. The CDR3 is 11 amino acids. The V gene's germline CDR1 is GTSNPN and CDR2 SVGIG (reference sequence). V lost 4 bases, J lost 8 bases, and 8 bases lay in between.